This is a list of T cell receptor beta chains from one sample in a study of T cell changes during pregnancy in multiple sclerosis. Some clones are missing from TCRdb's copy, which holds only in-frame ones; the method was immunoSEQ multiplex PCR. The data hold under 75,000 clones, with roughly 92% observed a single time. Material: CD8+ T cells from peripheral blood mononuclear cells, obtained in the second trimester of pregnancy. Receptor source: a female donor with multiple sclerosis, enrolled in a pregnancy study. CDR3s include the opening cysteine and the closing phenylalanine or tryptophan. A D gene is named only where the DNA matches it firmly.

J: TRBJ2-7
D: -
length: 13
V: TRBV6-6
CDR3: CASGEGGAIEQYF
DNA: TGTGCCAGCGGAGAAGGGGGGGCTATCGAGCAGTACTTC

J: TRBJ2-1
D: TRBD2
length: 16
V: TRBV5-1
CDR3: CASSLASGGTYNEQFF
DNA: TGCGCCAGCAGCTTGGCTTCGGGAGGGACCTACAATGAGCAGTTCTTC

J: TRBJ2-3
D: TRBD2
length: 18
V: TRBV5-1
CDR3: CASSLGEAGGPEGDTQYF
DNA: TGCGCCAGCAGCTTAGGAGAGGCGGGAGGGCCCGAGGGAGATACGCAGTATTTT

J: TRBJ2-7
D: TRBD1
length: 16
V: TRBV28
CDR3: CASSSLPRGQGYEQYF
DNA: TGTGCCAGCAGTTCCCTACCCCGGGGACAGGGTTACGAGCAGTACTTC

J: TRBJ2-7
D: TRBD2
length: 13
V: TRBV2
CDR3: CASSSGTSPEQYF
DNA: TGTGCCAGCAGTTCCGGGACTAGTCCCGAGCAGTACTTC

J: TRBJ2-1
D: TRBD1
length: 17
V: TRBV4-1
CDR3: CASSHMELRDRDYEQFF
DNA: TGCGCCAGCAGCCACATGGAGCTCCGGGACAGGGACTATGAGCAGTTCTTC

J: TRBJ1-4
D: -
length: 13
V: TRBV30
CDR3: CAWMRQTNEKLFF
DNA: TGTGCCTGGATGCGACAGACGAATGAAAAACTGTTTTTT

J: TRBJ2-7
D: -
length: 12
V: TRBV5-4
CDR3: CASSLDNYEQYF
DNA: TGTGCCAGCAGCTTGGACAACTACGAGCAGTACTTC

J: TRBJ2-7
D: -
length: 14
V: TRBV5-1
CDR3: CASSLIASTYEQYF
DNA: TGCGCCAGCAGCTTGATTGCGTCGACCTACGAGCAGTACTTC

J: TRBJ1-1
D: -
length: 14
V: TRBV19
CDR3: CASSPAGGVTEAFF
DNA: TGTGCCAGTAGTCCTGCCGGCGGGGTGACTGAAGCTTTCTTT

J: TRBJ1-1
D: -
length: 16
V: TRBV2
CDR3: CASSEGRGGSNTEAFF
DNA: TGTGCCAGCAGTGAGGGTCGGGGAGGGAGTAACACTGAAGCTTTCTTT

J: TRBJ2-7
D: TRBD2
length: 14
V: TRBV9
CDR3: CASSRSGRVYEQYF
DNA: TGTGCCAGCAGCAGAAGCGGGAGGGTATACGAGCAGTACTTC

J: TRBJ1-2
D: -
length: 15
V: TRBV2
CDR3: CASSDRTALRYGYTF
DNA: TGTGCCAGCAGTGATAGGACAGCCCTCCGCTATGGCTACACCTTC

J: TRBJ2-7
D: TRBD2
length: 15
V: TRBV7-6
CDR3: CASSLQTSRFYEQYF
DNA: TGTGCCAGCAGCTTGCAGACTAGCCGATTTTACGAGCAGTACTTC

J: TRBJ1-1
D: -
length: 14
V: TRBV19
CDR3: CASSMMPRGTEAFF
DNA: TGTGCCAGTAGTATGATGCCAAGGGGCACTGAAGCTTTCTTT

J: TRBJ2-7
D: TRBD2
length: 16
V: TRBV27
CDR3: CASSLEGTSGYYEQYF
DNA: TGTGCCAGCAGTTTAGAGGGTACTAGCGGGTATTACGAGCAGTACTTC